These 8 T cell receptor beta chains came from one sample sequenced in a study of shared clonotypes between healthy human individuals. The assay was immunoSEQ multiplex PCR, and TCRdb's table has in-frame clones only and misses some. The repertoire holds some 2.4 million clones, more than 85% seen once, with about 0.34% in the top ten. The sequencing sample was made of naive CD4+ T cells from PBMCs. Described subset: CD45RA+ positively selected. The source is a young man in good health. Some clones in this sample may be carry-over from other donors' samples.

This clone was seen once. This rearrangement joins TRBV5-4 to TRBJ2-3; no reliable D call. The V gene lost 6 bases and the J gene lost 0 bases, with 5 bases spanning the gap. The CDR3 length is 12 residues. Germline-derived CDR1 and CDR2 are SGHNT and YYREEE (reference sequence). DNA of the CDR3: TGTGCCAGCACCGAGAGCACAGATACGCAGTATTTT. It yields the protein CASTESTDTQYF.

V and J are TRBV7-9 and TRBJ1-2; maybe TRBD1 (5 bases). V lost 3 bases to trimming and J lost 2 bases, with 13 bases between them. CDR1 and CDR2 (germline): SEHNR, FQNEAQ (reference sequence). The CDR3 loop spans 15 amino acids. The CDR3 nucleotides read TGTGCCAGCAGCTTTCAGAGGGGCGCCAACTATGGCTACACCTTC. It specifies CASSFQRGANYGYTF.

This clone was counted only a few times. The chain recombines TRBV6-5 with TRBJ1-5, with no clear D. The CDR3 extends over 13 amino acids. V shed 5 bases and J shed 4 bases, with 9 bases lying between them. Germline CDR1 is MNHEY and CDR2 is SVGAGI. The CDR3 region is CASSGSRNQPQHF. The CDR3 DNA reads TGTGCCAGCAGTGGTTCCCGAAATCAGCCCCAGCATTTT.

This chain joins TRBV2 and TRBJ2-1, with 9 bases fitting TRBD2. The germline CDR1 and CDR2 sequences are SNHLY and FYNNEI. There are 12 residues in the CDR3. V gave up 6 bases and J gave up 10 bases; unmatched junction bases: 4. CDR3 protein: CASSRLAEEQFF. DNA for the CDR3: TGTGCCAGCAGCCGACTAGCGGAGGAGCAGTTCTTC.

The chain uses TRBV9 and TRBJ2-1, with 7 bases fitting TRBD2. Per germline, CDR1 SGDLS and CDR2 YYNGEE. This CDR3 has 18 residues. V was clipped by 2 bases and J by 0 bases; unmatched bases: 11. Here the CDR3 DNA reads TGTGCCAGCAGCGTTAGTTCTAGCGGTGTTCGCTCCTACAATGAGCAGTTCTTC. As protein: CASSVSSSGVRSYNEQFF.

This clone was seen once. The genes are TRBV18 and TRBJ1-1; D may be TRBD1 (6 bases). CDR3 size: 14 residues. V lost 1 base and J 11 bases, leaving 17 bases between the germline ends. CDR1 is KGHSH, CDR2 LQKENI, per germline. The CDR3 DNA reads as TGTGCCAGCTCACCACTAACACAGGGTATTAAGGCTTTCTTT. Its translation: CASSPLTQGIKAFF.

This clone was recorded only once. This rearrangement joins TRBV9 to TRBJ1-1, with 8 bases that match TRBD1. The CDR3 sequence is 16 residues long. CDR1 is SGDLS, CDR2 YYNGEE, per germline. V trimming: 4 bases; J trimming: 3 bases; junction bases outside the gene matches: 11. The CDR3 reads CASSPQGVQGYTEAFF. Here the CDR3 DNA reads TGTGCCAGCAGCCCACAGGGGGTGCAAGGGTACACTGAAGCTTTCTTT. Combining the CDR3 with reference TRBV9 and TRBJ1-1 gives the whole variable domain DSGVTQTPKHLITATGQRVTLRCSPRSGDLSVYWYQQSLDQGLQFLIQYYNGEERAKGNILERFSAQQFPDLHSELNLSSLELGDSALYFCASSPQGVQGYTEAFFGQGTRLTVV.

In its sample, this clone was seen a few times. The chain couples TRBV28 to TRBJ1-1; D is uncertain. The germline V gene has CDR1 MDHEN and CDR2 SYDVKM. V was pared by 5 bases and J by 8 bases, with 15 bases between. The CDR3 extends over 13 amino acids. The CDR3 DNA sequence: TGTGCCAGCAGTCTACCGAACGTGGGAGAAGCTTTCTTT. Its protein is CASSLPNVGEAFF.